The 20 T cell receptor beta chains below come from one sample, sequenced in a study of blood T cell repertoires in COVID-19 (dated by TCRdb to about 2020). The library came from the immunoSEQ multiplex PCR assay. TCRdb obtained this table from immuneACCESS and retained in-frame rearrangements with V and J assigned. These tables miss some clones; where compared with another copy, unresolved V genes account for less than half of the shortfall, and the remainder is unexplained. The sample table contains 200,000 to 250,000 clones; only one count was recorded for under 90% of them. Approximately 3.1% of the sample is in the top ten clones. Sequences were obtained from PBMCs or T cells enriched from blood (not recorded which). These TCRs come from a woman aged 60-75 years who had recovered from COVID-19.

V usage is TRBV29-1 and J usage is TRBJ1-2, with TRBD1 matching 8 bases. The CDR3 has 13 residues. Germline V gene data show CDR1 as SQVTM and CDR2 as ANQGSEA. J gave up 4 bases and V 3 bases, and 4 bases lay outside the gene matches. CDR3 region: CSVEPGGAYGYTF. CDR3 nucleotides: TGCAGCGTTGAGCCAGGGGGCGCCTATGGCTACACCTTC.

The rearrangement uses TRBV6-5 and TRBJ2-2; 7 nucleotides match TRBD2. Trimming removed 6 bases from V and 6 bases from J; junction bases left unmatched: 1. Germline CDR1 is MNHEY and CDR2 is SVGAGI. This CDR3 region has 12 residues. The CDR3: CASRAGAGELFF. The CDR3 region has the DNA TGTGCCAGCAGGGCGGGGGCCGGGGAGCTGTTTTTT.

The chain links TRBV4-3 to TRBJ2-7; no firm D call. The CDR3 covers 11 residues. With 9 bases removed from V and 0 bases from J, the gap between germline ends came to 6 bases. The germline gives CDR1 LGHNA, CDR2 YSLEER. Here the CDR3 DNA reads TGCGCCAGTGTTCGCTCCTACGAGCAGTACTTC. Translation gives CASVRSYEQYF.

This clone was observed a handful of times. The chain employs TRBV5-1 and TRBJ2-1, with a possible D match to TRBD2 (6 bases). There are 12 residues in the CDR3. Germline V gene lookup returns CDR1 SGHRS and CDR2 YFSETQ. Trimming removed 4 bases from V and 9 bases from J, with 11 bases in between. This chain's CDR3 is CASSRRGGEQFF. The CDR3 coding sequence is TGCGCCAGCAGCCGAAGGGGAGGTGAGCAGTTCTTC.

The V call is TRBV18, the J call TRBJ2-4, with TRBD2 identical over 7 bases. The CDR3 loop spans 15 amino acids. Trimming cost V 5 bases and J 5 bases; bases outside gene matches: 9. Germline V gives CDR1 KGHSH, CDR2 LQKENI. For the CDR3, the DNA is TGTGCCAGCTCATCACAGCGGGGCCGCGAAAACATTCAGTACTTC. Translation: CASSSQRGRENIQYF.

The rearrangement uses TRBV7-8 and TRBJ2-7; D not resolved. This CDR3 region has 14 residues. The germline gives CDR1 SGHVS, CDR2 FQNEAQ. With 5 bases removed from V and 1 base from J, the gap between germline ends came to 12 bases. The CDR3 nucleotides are TGTGCCAGCAGCCCAGGTTGGCAATCCTACGAGCAGTACTTC. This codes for CASSPGWQSYEQYF.

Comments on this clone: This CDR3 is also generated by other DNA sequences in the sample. The CDR3 loop is CASSAGGNTEAFF. CDR3 DNA: TGCGCCAGCAGCGCCGGCGGAAACACTGAAGCTTTCTTT. J is TRBJ1-1 and V is TRBV5-1, with no clear D. The CDR3 spans 13 residues. Germline values: CDR1 SGHRS, CDR2 YFSETQ. Trimming left V 4 bases short and J 2 bases short, with 9 bases between.

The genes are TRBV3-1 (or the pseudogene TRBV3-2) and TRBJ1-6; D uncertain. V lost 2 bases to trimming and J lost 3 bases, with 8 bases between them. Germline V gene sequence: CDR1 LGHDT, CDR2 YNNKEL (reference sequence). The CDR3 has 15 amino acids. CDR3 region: CASSQIPGYNSPLHF. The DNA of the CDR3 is TGTGCCAGCAGCCAAATCCCGGGCTATAATTCACCCCTCCACTTT.

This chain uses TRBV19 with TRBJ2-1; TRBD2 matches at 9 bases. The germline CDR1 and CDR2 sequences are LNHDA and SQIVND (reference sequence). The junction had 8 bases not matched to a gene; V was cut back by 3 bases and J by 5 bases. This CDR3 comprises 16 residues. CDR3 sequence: CASSMGGGRGNNEQFF. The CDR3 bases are TGTGCCAGTAGTATGGGAGGCGGGAGGGGGAACAATGAGCAGTTCTTC. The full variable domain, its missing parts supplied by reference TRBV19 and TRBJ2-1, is DGGITQSPKYLFRKEGQNVTLSCEQNLNHDAMYWYRQDPGQGLRLIYYSQIVNDFQKGDIAEGYSVSREKKESFPLTVTSAQKNPTAFYLCASSMGGGRGNNEQFFGPGTRLTVL.

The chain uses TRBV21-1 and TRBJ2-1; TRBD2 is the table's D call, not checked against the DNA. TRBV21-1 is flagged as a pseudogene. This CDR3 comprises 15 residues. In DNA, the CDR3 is TGTGCCAGAGGAGGGCTAGCGGGGGCAGAGGATGAGCAGTTCTTC. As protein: CARGGLAGAEDEQFF.

The CDR3 DNA is TGTGCCAGCAGCATAGCGGGGTTTGGGGCGGAGACCCAGTACTTC. Its translation: CASSIAGFGAETQYF. The chain links TRBV6-5 to TRBJ2-5; 8 nucleotides match TRBD2. Germline V gene lookup returns CDR1 MNHEY and CDR2 SVGAGI. J was trimmed by 5 bases and V by 6 bases; bases with no gene match: 11. The length of the CDR3 is 15 residues.

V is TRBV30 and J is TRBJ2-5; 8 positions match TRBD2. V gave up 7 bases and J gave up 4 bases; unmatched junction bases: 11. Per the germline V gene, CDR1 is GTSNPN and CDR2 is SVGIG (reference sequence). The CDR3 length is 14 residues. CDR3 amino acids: CAYARAGVLETQYF. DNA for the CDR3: TGTGCCTATGCTCGAGCGGGAGTATTAGAGACCCAGTACTTC.

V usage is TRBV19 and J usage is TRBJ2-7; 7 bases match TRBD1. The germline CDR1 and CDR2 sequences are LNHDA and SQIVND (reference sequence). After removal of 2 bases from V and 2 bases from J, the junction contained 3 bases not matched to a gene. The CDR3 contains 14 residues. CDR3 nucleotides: TGTGCCAGTAGTATAACGGGACAGACCTACGAGCAGTACTTC. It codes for CASSITGQTYEQYF.

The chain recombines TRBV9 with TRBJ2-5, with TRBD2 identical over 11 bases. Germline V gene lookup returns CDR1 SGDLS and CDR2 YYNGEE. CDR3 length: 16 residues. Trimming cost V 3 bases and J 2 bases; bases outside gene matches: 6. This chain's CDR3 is CASSGTSGGNQETQYF. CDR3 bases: TGTGCCAGCAGCGGTACTAGCGGGGGAAATCAAGAGACCCAGTACTTC.

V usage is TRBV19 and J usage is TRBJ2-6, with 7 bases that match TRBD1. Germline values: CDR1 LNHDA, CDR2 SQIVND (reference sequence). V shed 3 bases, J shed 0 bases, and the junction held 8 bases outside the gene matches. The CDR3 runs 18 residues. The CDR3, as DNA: TGTGCCAGTAGTATTGCTCCGGGACAGCCCTCTGGGGCCAACGTCCTGACTTTC. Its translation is CASSIAPGQPSGANVLTF.

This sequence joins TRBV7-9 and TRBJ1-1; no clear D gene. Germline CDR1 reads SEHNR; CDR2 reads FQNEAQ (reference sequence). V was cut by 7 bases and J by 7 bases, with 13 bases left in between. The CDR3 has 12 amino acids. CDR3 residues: CASTLGGGEAFF. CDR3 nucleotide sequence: TGTGCCAGCACCCTCGGAGGAGGTGAAGCTTTCTTT.

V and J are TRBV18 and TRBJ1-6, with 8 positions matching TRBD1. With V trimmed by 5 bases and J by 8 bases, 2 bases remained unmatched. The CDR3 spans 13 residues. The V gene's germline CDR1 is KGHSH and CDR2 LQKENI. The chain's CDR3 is CASSTDRDSPLHF. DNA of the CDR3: TGTGCCAGCTCAACGGACAGGGATTCACCCCTCCACTTT. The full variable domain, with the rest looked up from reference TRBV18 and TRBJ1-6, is NAGVMQNPRHLVRRRGQEARLRCSPMKGHSHVYWYRQLPEEGLKFMVYLQKENIIDESGMPKERFSAEFPKEGPSILRIQQVVRGDSAAYFCASSTDRDSPLHFGNGTRLTVT.

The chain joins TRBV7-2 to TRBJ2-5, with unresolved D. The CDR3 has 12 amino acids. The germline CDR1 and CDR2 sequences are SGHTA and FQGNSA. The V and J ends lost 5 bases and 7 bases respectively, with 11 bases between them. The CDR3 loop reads CASSPRPGTQYF. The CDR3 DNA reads TGTGCCAGCAGCCCCCGGCCGGGGACCCAGTACTTC.

The CDR3 nucleotides read TGTGCCAGCAGTGAAGCTACGTCGGTGGAGCAGTACTTC. Protein product: CASSEATSVEQYF. This sequence joins TRBV2 and TRBJ2-7; D remains ambiguous. This CDR3 region has 13 residues. The germline V gene has CDR1 SNHLY and CDR2 FYNNEI. V lost 0 bases and J 7 bases, leaving 10 bases between the germline ends.

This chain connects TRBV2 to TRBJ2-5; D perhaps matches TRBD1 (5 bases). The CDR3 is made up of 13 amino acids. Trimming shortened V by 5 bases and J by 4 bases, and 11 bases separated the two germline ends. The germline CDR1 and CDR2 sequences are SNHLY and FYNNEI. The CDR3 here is CASSPNRGETQYF. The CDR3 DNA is TGTGCCAGCAGTCCGAATAGGGGAGAGACCCAGTACTTC.